The present T cell receptor (beta chain) was sequenced within a study of T cells in Graves' hyperthyroidism and ophthalmopathy. Study context: Peripheral blood samples were taken at initial diagnosis, prior to any treatment.

This clonotype appeared a few times. Trimming removed 4 bases from V and 4 bases from J, with 10 bases in between. Germline CDR1 is SGHNT and CDR2 is YENEEA. The CDR3 totals 14 residues. Authors of the study amplified TCR beta CDR3 regions from RNA transcripts. TCR CDR3 regions were first amplified by RT-PCR with HTBI primers. MiXCR, applied by TCRdb to the multiplex PCR reads, yields one record per CDR3 protein. The table records 550,000 to 850,000 distinct CDR3 sequences, approximately 18% of them present only once. Source material: blood. This clonotype was sampled from a woman in her 50s with Graves' hyperthyroidism that later progressed to Graves' ophthalmopathy. The chain is built from TRBV11-3 and TRBJ2-2; TRBD1 might be the D (6 bases). The CDR3: CASSSTGITGELFF. The CDR3 coding sequence is TGTGCCAGCAGCTCTACAGGGATCACCGGGGAGCTGTTTTTT.